This T cell receptor (beta chain) comes out of a study of CD8 T cells in Susac syndrome. Germline V CDR1 and CDR2: LGHNT, FRNRAP. Trimming cost V 5 bases and J 2 bases; bases outside gene matches: 5. The CDR3 is 14 amino acids. Random hexamers primed reverse transcription of about 0.5 to 1 ug RNA. TCRdb processed the immunoSEQ multiplex PCR reads anew with MiXCR; each CDR3 protein has one entry. This table holds 75,000 to 95,000 distinct CDR3 sequences, around 96% found once. The TCR was taken from a human donor with Susac syndrome. The chain has TRBV12-5 and TRBJ1-1; 7 bases fit TRBD1. Sequencing used CD8+ T cells from PBMCs. Here the CDR3 DNA reads TGTGCTAGTGGTCTGAGACAGGGAAACACTGAAGCTTTCTTT. Translation: CASGLRQGNTEAFF.